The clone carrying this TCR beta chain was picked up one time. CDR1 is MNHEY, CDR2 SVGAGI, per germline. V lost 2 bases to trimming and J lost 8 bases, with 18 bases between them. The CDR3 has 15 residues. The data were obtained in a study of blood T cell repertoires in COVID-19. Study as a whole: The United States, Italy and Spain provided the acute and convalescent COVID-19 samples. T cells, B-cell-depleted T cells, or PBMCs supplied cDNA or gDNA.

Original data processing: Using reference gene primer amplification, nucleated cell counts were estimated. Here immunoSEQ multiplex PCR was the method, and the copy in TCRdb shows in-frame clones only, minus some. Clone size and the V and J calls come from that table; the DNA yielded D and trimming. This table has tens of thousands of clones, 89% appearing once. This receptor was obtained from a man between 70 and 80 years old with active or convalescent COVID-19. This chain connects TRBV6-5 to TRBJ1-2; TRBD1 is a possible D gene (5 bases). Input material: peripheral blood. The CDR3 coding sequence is TGTGCCAGCAGTTACGGGGCGGGGGTTCGGGGAGGCTACACCTTC. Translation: CASSYGAGVRGGYTF.